Below, 7 T cell receptor beta chains from the same sample are listed, as sequenced in a study of low-dose radiotherapy and immunotherapy resistance in tumors. The sample's time point: before trial treatment. TRAV- and TRBV-specific primers were used for first-strand cDNA, which covered alpha and beta chains. The TCRs were subjected to amplification over around 18 PCR cycles employing a constant-region primer in conjunction with a V-primer adapter. TCRdb fed the reads into MiXCR, producing one record per CDR3 protein. The data show about 60,000 distinct CDR3 sequences, less than 25% seen once. The sequencing used PBMCs, collected before treatment. These receptors all come from a male donor with prostate cancer.

The gene calls are TRBV6-1 and TRBJ2-3, with TRBD2 matching 8 bases. CDR1 is MNHNS and CDR2 is SASEGT in the germline V gene. CDR3 size: 17 residues. V trimming: 8 bases; J trimming: 6 bases; junction bases outside the gene matches: 19. The CDR3 DNA sequence: TGTGCCAGCGGTTACCTGACCGGGACTAGTGGGAGGGATACGCAGTATTTT. This sequence encodes CASGYLTGTSGRDTQYF.

J is TRBJ2-7 and V is TRBV5-1; 8 bases match TRBD2. With V trimmed by 4 bases and J by 0 bases, 9 bases remained unmatched. The CDR3 loop spans 16 amino acids. Looked up from germline, CDR1 is SGHRS and CDR2 is YFSETQ. In DNA form, the CDR3 reads TGCGCCAGCAGCCCGGTCCGAGCGGGGGCCTCCTACGAGCAGTACTTC. It codes for CASSPVRAGASYEQYF.

This clonotype was picked up many times. The J gene is TRBJ1-2, the V gene TRBV30, with D maybe TRBD1 (5 bases). The CDR3 length is 13 residues. Trimming pared 2 bases from V and 4 bases from J, leaving 11 bases between. From germline, CDR1 is GTSNPN and CDR2 SVGIG (reference sequence). The CDR3: CAWSRDRSYGYTF. CDR3 bases: TGTGCCTGGAGTCGAGACAGAAGCTATGGCTACACCTTC.

In regard to this clonotype: This probably arose from a read error, given a far larger clone one base away. The chain carries TRBV6-2 or TRBV6-3 and TRBJ1-5; D remains unclear. The germline V gene encodes CDR1 MNHEY and CDR2 SVGEGT. This CDR3 has 13 residues. Trimming removed 5 bases at V and 6 bases at J, with 11 bases between. CDR3 in DNA: TGTGCCAGCAGTGCGTTCTTCGGTCAGCCCCAGCATTTT. Its translation is CASSAFFGQPQHF.

This clonotype was observed many times. The V gene is TRBV18, the J gene TRBJ1-1; D is perhaps TRBD1 (5 bases). The CDR3 runs to 16 residues. Germline loops: CDR1 KGHSH, CDR2 LQKENI. V shed 3 bases and J shed 0 bases, with 14 bases lying between them. CDR3 nucleotide sequence: TGTGCCAGCTCACCCTCCCCCAGGGCCCTGAACACTGAAGCTTTCTTT. This codes for CASSPSPRALNTEAFF.

This CDR3 reads CASSPTSGRENIQYF. The CDR3 DNA reads as TGTGCCAGCTCACCAACGTCAGGGCGGGAAAACATTCAGTACTTC. The V and J genes are TRBV18 and TRBJ2-4; D might be TRBD1 or TRBD2, each matching 5 bases. Trimming pared 2 bases from V and 5 bases from J, leaving 13 bases between. The CDR3 is 15 amino acids. Germline CDR1 reads KGHSH; CDR2 reads LQKENI.

The DNA for the CDR3 is TGTGCCAGCAGTTTAAGGTTGACTAGCGGAGGGTCCTACGAGCAGTACTTC. This encodes CASSLRLTSGGSYEQYF. The chain carries TRBV28 and TRBJ2-7; 9 nucleotides agree with TRBD2. With V trimmed by 2 bases and J by 1 base, 9 bases remained unmatched. CDR1 and CDR2 (germline): MDHEN, SYDVKM. This CDR3 spans 17 amino acids. Full variable domain (remainder filled in from reference TRBV28 and TRBJ2-7): DVKVTQSSRYLVKRTGEKVFLECVQDMDHENMFWYRQDPGLGLRLIYFSYDVKMKEKGDIPEGYSVSREKKERFSLILESASTNQTSMYLCASSLRLTSGGSYEQYFGPGTRLTVT.